A selection of T cell receptor beta chains follows, all from one sample in a study of blood T cell repertoires in COVID-19. Only in-frame clones appear in the TCRdb table, and some are missing; sequencing was by immunoSEQ multiplex PCR. The table includes roughly 380,000 clones, around nine tenths detected once. Input material: peripheral blood. The source is a woman aged 40 to 50 with COVID-19, enrolled during active disease. Each CDR3 is given with its conserved first and last residue. A D gene is named only where the DNA matches it firmly. Clone sizes are given selectively: once, few, many, or a class where the clone is expanded.

J gene,clone size,D gene,V gene,CDR3 length,CDR3 protein,CDR3 DNA
TRBJ1-4,once,-,TRBV3-1/TRBV3-2,18,CASSQDGHRDATNEKLFF,TGTGCCAGCAGCCAAGATGGACACCGAGATGCAACTAATGAAAAACTGTTTTTT
TRBJ2-1,many,TRBD2,TRBV4-3,16,CASSQDRAGGPDEQFF,TGCGCCAGCAGCCAAGATAGAGCGGGGGGGCCAGATGAGCAGTTCTTC
TRBJ2-2,-,-,TRBV28,12,CASLGAPRELFF,TGTGCCAGCTTGGGGGCTCCCAGGGAGCTGTTTTTT
TRBJ1-6,-,-,TRBV27,18,CASRLIRFGGLYNSPLHF,TGTGCCAGCAGACTCATAAGATTTGGGGGCCTATATAATTCACCCCTCCACTTT
TRBJ1-3,-,TRBD1,TRBV7-6,15,CASSLEGTGGHTIYF,TGTGCCAGCAGCTTAGAGGGGACAGGGGGGCACACCATATATTTT
TRBJ2-1,-,-,TRBV5-1,15,CASRGPASSYNEQFF,TGCGCCAGCCGAGGCCCGGCCAGCTCCTACAATGAGCAGTTCTTC
TRBJ1-2,-,-,TRBV28,13,CASSLQGSQGYTF,TGTGCCAGCAGTCTACAGGGATCACAGGGCTACACCTTC
TRBJ1-2,-,-,TRBV7-2,13,CASSSLGSYGYTF,TGTGCCAGCAGCTCCCTTGGGAGCTATGGCTACACCTTC
TRBJ2-1,few,TRBD2,TRBV19,16,CASSLLAGGLYNEQFF,TGTGCCAGTAGCCTACTAGCGGGAGGCCTCTACAATGAGCAGTTCTTC
TRBJ1-5,-,TRBD1,TRBV5-4,14,CASSKTGGNQPQHF,TGTGCCAGCAGCAAAACAGGGGGCAATCAGCCCCAGCATTTT
TRBJ2-1,-,TRBD2,TRBV11-3,15,CASSLASGPYNEQFF,TGTGCCAGCAGCTTAGCTAGCGGCCCCTACAATGAGCAGTTCTTC
TRBJ1-2,once,-,TRBV15,13,CATSRDAGGGYTF,TGTGCCACCAGCAGAGACGCCGGAGGTGGCTACACCTTC
TRBJ2-5,-,-,TRBV5-1,15,CASSFQTGRVETQYF,TGCGCCAGCAGCTTCCAGACAGGCCGGGTAGAGACCCAGTACTTC
TRBJ2-1,-,TRBD2,TRBV7-9,13,CASMEREYNEQFF,TGTGCCAGCATGGAGCGGGAGTACAATGAGCAGTTCTTC
TRBJ1-2,-,TRBD1,TRBV6-5,13,CASSIDRAAGYTF,TGTGCCAGCAGCATTGACAGGGCTGCTGGCTACACCTTC